This TCR beta chain emerged from a study of breast tumors, draining lymph nodes, adjacent tissues. General observations from the study: The data were judged consistent with most tumor T cells coming from lymph node and expanding in tumor. Data only fit, rather than demonstrated, lymph node origin of most tumor T cells. Tumor TCR diversity was below lymph nodes but above nontumor tissue. Luminal-like breast cancer showed significantly greater tumor-nontumor repertoire similarity than basal-like breast cancer did.

Axillary draining lymph nodes of breast cancer patients supplied the node samples. TCRdb recomputed calls from the multiplex PCR reads with MiXCR, one row per CDR3 protein. The data show some 150,000 distinct CDR3 sequences, with approximately 20% seen just once and roughly 2.7% held by the top ten. From germline, CDR1 is SGDLS and CDR2 YYNGEE. The CDR3 has 17 amino acids. Trimming pared 4 bases from V and 6 bases from J, leaving 23 bases between. This clonotype was seen at least ten times. Its target is unknown. The chain is built from TRBV9 and TRBJ2-1; D not resolved. The sequence was obtained from a female donor with breast cancer. Some clones in this sample may be carry-over from other donors' samples. Input material: axillary lymph node tissue. DNA of the CDR3: TGTGCCAGCAGCCCGCCCCCTTCAGAGACCCACGTCAATGAGCAGTTCTTC. Protein: CASSPPPSETHVNEQFF.